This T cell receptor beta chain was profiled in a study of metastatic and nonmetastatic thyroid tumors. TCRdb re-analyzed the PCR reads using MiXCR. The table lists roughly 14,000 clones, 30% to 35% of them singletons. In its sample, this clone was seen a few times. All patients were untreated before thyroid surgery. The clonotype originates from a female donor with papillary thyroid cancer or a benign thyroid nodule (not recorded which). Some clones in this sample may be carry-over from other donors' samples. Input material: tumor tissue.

In DNA, the CDR3 is TGTGCCTGGAGTCCCCTGGGGCAGATCAATCAGCCCCAGCATTTT. It specifies CAWSPLGQINQPQHF. The chain couples TRBV30 to TRBJ1-5, with D possibly TRBD1 on 5 matching bases. The V and J ends lost 2 bases and 3 bases respectively, with 14 bases between them. The germline V gene has CDR1 GTSNPN and CDR2 SVGIG (reference sequence). This CDR3 contains 15 residues.